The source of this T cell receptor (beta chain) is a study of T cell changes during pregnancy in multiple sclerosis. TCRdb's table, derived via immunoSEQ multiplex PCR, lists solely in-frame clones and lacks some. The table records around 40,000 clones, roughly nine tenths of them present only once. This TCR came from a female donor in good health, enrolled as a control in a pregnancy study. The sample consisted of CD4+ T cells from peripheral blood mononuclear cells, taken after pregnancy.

The CDR3 region is CASSQQASSVGETQYF. In DNA form, the CDR3 reads TGTGCCAGCAGCCAACAGGCTAGCAGCGTGGGGGAGACCCAGTACTTC. The chain is built from TRBV4-2 and TRBJ2-5, with D possibly matching TRBD2 (5 bases). Per germline, CDR1 LGHNA and CDR2 YNFKEQ. V gave up 2 bases and J gave up 5 bases, with 18 bases separating them. The length of the CDR3 is 16 residues.